One sample yielded the 26 T cell receptor beta chains listed below, sequenced in a study of kidney transplant recipient with SARS-CoV-2 infection. TCRdb redid the calling of the reads with MiXCR, one entry per CDR3 protein. Of 200,000 to 300,000 distinct CDR3 sequences in the sample, around 28% were seen once. This specimen was a blood sample, taken at baseline and on day 111 from a kidney transplant recipient. Every receptor here comes from a young adult male patient who had COVID-19 and was a kidney transplant recipient. Certain T cells may be donor cells from the graft.

In its sample, this clonotype was seen many times. This chain uses TRBV6-5 with TRBJ1-2; perhaps TRBD1 as D (6 bases). Germline values: CDR1 MNHEY, CDR2 SVGAGI. The CDR3 runs to 13 residues. Between the trimmed V and J ends, which lost 0 bases and 7 bases, there was a span of 9 bases. The CDR3 sequence is CASSYSRGGGYTF. The CDR3 region has the DNA TGTGCCAGCAGTTACTCGAGGGGGGGTGGCTACACCTTC.

This clonotype has at least ten counts. V and J are TRBV7-3 and TRBJ1-6; tentatively, D is TRBD1 (6 bases). The CDR3 has 17 amino acids. Trimming pared 1 base from V and 1 base from J, leaving 11 bases between. The germline gives CDR1 SGHTA, CDR2 FQGTGA. This CDR3 reads CASSLRGRGSYNSPLHF. As DNA, the CDR3 is TGTGCCAGCAGCTTAAGGGGCAGGGGATCCTATAATTCACCCCTCCACTTT.

This clonotype has a count of ten or more. The chain recombines TRBV12-3 or TRBV12-4 with TRBJ1-2; D is undetermined. There are 17 residues in the CDR3. Trimming took 5 bases from V and 4 from J, leaving 23 bases between them. The DNA of the CDR3 is TGTGCCAGCAGTGAAAGAAACACAGCAGGAAAGACCTATGGCTACACCTTC. This translates into CASSERNTAGKTYGYTF.

A note on this clonotype: With a much larger clone just one base away, this may be a read error. The J gene is TRBJ1-2, the V gene TRBV5-3; the D is unclear. TRBV5-3 is an ORF for which the function is uncertain. The CDR3 contains 16 residues. The V end lost 7 bases, the J end lost 4 bases, and 23 bases lay between the germline ends. The CDR3 DNA sequence: TGTGCCAGAGGGGATGCAGTGGTGAGAATGACCTATGGCTACACCTTC. Translation gives CARGDAVVRMTYGYTF.

This clonotype showed up many times. The chain carries TRBV7-3 and TRBJ2-5, with D perhaps assigned TRBD1 or TRBD2 (5 bases each). The CDR3 is 13 amino acids. The germline V gene has CDR1 SGHTA and CDR2 FQGTGA. V was clipped by 4 bases and J by 2 bases, with 8 bases between them. The CDR3 nucleotides are TGTGCCAGCAGCTCGGGGCTTCAAGAGACCCAGTACTTC. Its translation is CASSSGLQETQYF. The full variable domain, rest sourced from reference TRBV7-3 and TRBJ2-5, is GAGVSQTPSNKVTEKGKYVELRCDPISGHTALYWYRQSLGQGPEFLIYFQGTGAADDSGLPNDRFFAVRPEGSVSTLKIQRTERGDSAVYLCASSSGLQETQYFGPGTRLLVL.

This clonotype was found many times. The rearrangement joins TRBV3-1 to TRBJ1-2, with D hard to call. The CDR3 is 17 amino acids. Deletions cut 5 bases from V and 4 bases from J, with 23 bases between. Germline CDR1 LGHDT, CDR2 YNNKEL (reference sequence). CDR3 nucleotide sequence: TGTGCCAGCAGCAAACGGAGCACCCTTCGAAAGACCTATGGCTACACCTTC. Translation: CASSKRSTLRKTYGYTF.

Remarks on this clonotype: A read error is possible here, since a much larger clone lies one base away. This rearrangement joins TRBV7-2 to TRBJ1-1, with 8 bases fitting TRBD1. The CDR3 covers 14 residues. CDR1 is SGHTA, CDR2 FQGNSA, per germline. The trim removed 5 bases at V and 5 bases at J, leaving 7 bases unmatched. CDR3 region: CASSPQTGETEAFF. The CDR3 coding sequence is TGTGCCAGCAGCCCACAGACAGGGGAAACTGAAGCTTTCTTT.

Of note for this clonotype: A much larger clone lies one base from this, so it may be a read error. The chain is built from TRBV25-1 and TRBJ2-7; 8 bases map to TRBD2. The CDR3 is 15 amino acids. The ends lost 5 bases at V and 6 bases at J; junction bases unmatched: 12. Germline V gene sequence: CDR1 MGHDK, CDR2 SYGVNS. The CDR3 DNA reads TGTGCCAGCAGTCGGTCGGGAGTAGCGGGGTGCGAGCAGTACTTC. This codes for CASSRSGVAGCEQYF.

This clonotype was observed many times. J is TRBJ1-2 and V is TRBV11-3; D gene ambiguous. The ends were cut back, 5 bases at V and 4 bases at J, with 23 bases in the middle. CDR1 SGHNT and CDR2 YENEEA come from the germline V gene. This CDR3 has 17 residues. The chain's CDR3 is CASSAMADLGKTYGYTF. In DNA, the CDR3 is TGTGCCAGCAGCGCTATGGCCGATCTCGGAAAGACCTATGGCTACACCTTC.

The V call is TRBV9, the J call TRBJ2-3; D gene unclear. With 3 bases removed from V and 0 bases from J, the gap between germline ends came to 5 bases. Germline CDR1 SGDLS, CDR2 YYNGEE. The CDR3 is 13 residues long. The DNA for the CDR3 is TGTGCCAGCAGCGCCCAGAGCACAGATACGCAGTATTTT. Translating gives CASSAQSTDTQYF.

The table lists this clonotype with many counts. The chain carries TRBV21-1 and TRBJ2-3. TRBV21-1 is a known pseudogene. The CDR3 is 17 residues long. The CDR3 spells CASSFALATVMQDTQYF. The CDR3 DNA follows: TGTGCCAGCAGTTTCGCATTAGCTACAGTCATGCAAGATACGCAGTATTTT.

This clonotype was detected many times. V usage is TRBV11-2 and J usage is TRBJ2-7; no reliable D call. CDR1 and CDR2 from the germline V gene are SGHAT and FQNNGV. This CDR3 spans 13 amino acids. V lost 5 bases and J 5 bases, leaving 13 bases between the germline ends. CDR3 sequence reads: CASSADFLHEQYF. CDR3 bases: TGTGCCAGCAGCGCAGACTTCCTCCACGAGCAGTACTTC.

This clonotype showed up just a few times. This chain joins TRBV29-1 and TRBJ2-3; D ambiguous. The length of the CDR3 is 10 residues. Trimming took 7 bases from V and 6 from J, leaving 8 bases between them. Germline CDR1 SQVTM, CDR2 ANQGSEA. CDR3 nucleotides: TGCAGCGATGCTTGGGATACGCAGTATTTT. Its protein is CSDAWDTQYF.

Concerning this clonotype itself: A much bigger clone sits one base away, suggesting this may be a read error. The rearrangement joins TRBV24-1 to TRBJ2-3, with TRBD2 matching 14 bases. Germline CDR1 KGHDR, CDR2 SFDVKD. The CDR3 is made up of 17 amino acids. Unmatched junction bases numbered 10, after V lost 9 bases and J lost 3 bases. CDR3 protein: CATGDPGTSGRTDTQYF. The CDR3 nucleotides read TGTGCCACCGGCGACCCCGGGACTAGCGGGAGAACAGATACGCAGTATTTT.

In its sample, this clonotype was seen a few times. A much larger clonotype is one base distant, so this may be a read error. The chain joins TRBV21-1 to TRBJ1-5; TRBD1 was called by the table and not checked on the DNA. TRBV21-1 is recorded as a pseudogene. The CDR3 length is 14 residues. The DNA of the CDR3 is TGTGCCAGCAGCAGACAGGGCCGGAATCAGCCCCAGCATTTT. Residues: CASSRQGRNQPQHF.

At least ten counts were recorded for this clonotype. This chain uses TRBV5-1 with TRBJ2-1; 7 bases align to TRBD2. V trimming: 2 bases; J trimming: 6 bases; junction bases outside the gene matches: 8. CDR3 length equals 15 residues. Germline-derived CDR1 and CDR2 are SGHRS and YFSETQ. The CDR3 DNA sequence: TGCGCCAGCAGCTTCGGGGGAGGGCTGGTCAATGAGCAGTTCTTC. Translating gives CASSFGGGLVNEQFF.

This clonotype was picked up a small number of times. This sequence joins TRBV7-2 and TRBJ1-2, with D unresolved. V lost 5 bases to trimming and J lost 4 bases, with 23 bases between them. The length of the CDR3 is 17 residues. Germline CDR1 SGHTA, CDR2 FQGNSA. The CDR3 coding sequence is TGTGCCAGCAGCCCCTACAACAGAGACGGAAAGACCTATGGCTACACCTTC. Its translation is CASSPYNRDGKTYGYTF.

At least ten counts were recorded for this clonotype. V usage is TRBV27 and J usage is TRBJ2-3; D gene uncertain. V dropped 2 bases and J dropped 1 base, with 13 bases sitting between them. Germline assignment: CDR1 MNHEY and CDR2 SMNVEV (reference sequence). This CDR3 is built from 16 residues. CDR3 in amino acids: CASSLTPVVGTDTQYF. The CDR3 DNA is TGTGCCAGCAGTTTAACCCCAGTCGTAGGCACAGATACGCAGTATTTT.

This clonotype was counted many times. This sequence joins TRBV2 and TRBJ2-7; possible D gene TRBD1, 6 bases. The length of the CDR3 is 14 residues. The V and J ends lost 6 bases and 1 base respectively, with 13 bases between them. The V gene's germline CDR1 is SNHLY and CDR2 FYNNEI. This CDR3 is CASRGYRESYEQYV. The CDR3 region has the DNA TGTGCCAGCAGGGGATACAGGGAATCCTACGAGCAGTACGTC.

Ten or more counts support this clonotype. The V and J genes are TRBV12-5 and TRBJ1-2, with D possibly being TRBD1 (5 bases). The CDR3 contains 17 residues. CDR1 is LGHNT and CDR2 is FRNRAP in the germline V gene. With 5 bases removed from V and 4 bases from J, the gap between germline ends came to 23 bases. The CDR3 is CASGQLFLQGKTYGYTF. CDR3 DNA: TGTGCTAGTGGTCAACTTTTTTTGCAGGGAAAGACCTATGGCTACACCTTC.

The table lists this clonotype with a count of one. It may be a read error: a sequence one base away is much more abundant. This chain connects TRBV3-1 to TRBJ1-2; D is unresolved. The CDR3 loop spans 17 amino acids. The V gene's germline CDR1 is LGHDT and CDR2 YNNKEL (reference sequence). V lost 5 bases to trimming and J lost 4 bases, with 23 bases between them. CDR3 amino acids: CASSFIGTLRKTYGYTF. In nucleotides, the CDR3 is TGTGCCAGCAGCTTCATAGGCACCCTTCGAAAGACCTATGGCTACACCTTC. Full variable domain (remainder filled in from reference TRBV3-1 and TRBJ1-2): DTAVSQTPKYLVTQMGNDKSIKCEQNLGHDTMYWYKQDSKKFLKIMFSYNNKELIINETVPNRFSPKSPDKAHLNLHINSLELGDSAVYFCASSFIGTLRKTYGYTFGSGTRLTVV.

There are many counts of this clonotype. This rearrangement joins TRBV7-2 to TRBJ1-4; a possible D gene is TRBD1 (5 bases). Trimming removed 5 bases from V and 14 bases from J, with 18 bases in between. CDR1 and CDR2 (germline): SGHTA, FQGNSA. The CDR3 runs 13 residues. CDR3 region: CASSQDQGLYLFF. In nucleotides, the CDR3 is TGTGCCAGCAGCCAAGACCAGGGTCTGTACCTGTTTTTT.

The genes are TRBV29-1 and TRBJ2-1; 10 bases agree with TRBD2. Germline assignment: CDR1 SQVTM and CDR2 ANQGSEA. The J segment lost 5 bases and the V segment lost 6 bases, leaving 10 bases of the junction unmatched. The CDR3 totals 15 residues. CDR3 DNA sequence: TGCAGCGTCGCCCTCCTAGCGGGAGTCAACAATGAGCAGTTCTTC. It yields the protein CSVALLAGVNNEQFF.

The table lists this clonotype with many counts. The genes are TRBV3-1 and TRBJ2-2; D uncertain. The CDR3 has 12 residues. Germline lookup yields CDR1 LGHDT and CDR2 YNNKEL (reference sequence). Trimming took 10 bases from V and 5 from J, leaving 11 bases between them. The CDR3 bases are TGTGCCACCTCGTGGGGTACCGGGGAGCTGTTTTTT. This gives the protein CATSWGTGELFF.

This clonotype has a count of ten or more. This chain uses TRBV21-1 with TRBJ2-3; the table's D call TRBD2 went unverified against the DNA. TRBV21-1 represents a pseudogene. The CDR3 loop spans 17 amino acids. CDR3 DNA: TGTGCCAGCAGGTCATGGCTAGCTACAGTCATGCAAGATACGCAGTATTTT. It encodes CASRSWLATVMQDTQYF.

Turning to this clonotype: This may be a read error: a much more frequent sequence differs by one nucleotide. The rearrangement uses TRBV6-4 and TRBJ2-7, with D uncertain. This CDR3 comprises 14 residues. Germline-derived CDR1 and CDR2 are MRHNA and SNTAGT. CDR3 in amino acids: CAGSDNNTRNEQYF. The CDR3 DNA follows: TGTGCCGGCAGTGATAACAACACCAGGAACGAGCAGTACTTC.